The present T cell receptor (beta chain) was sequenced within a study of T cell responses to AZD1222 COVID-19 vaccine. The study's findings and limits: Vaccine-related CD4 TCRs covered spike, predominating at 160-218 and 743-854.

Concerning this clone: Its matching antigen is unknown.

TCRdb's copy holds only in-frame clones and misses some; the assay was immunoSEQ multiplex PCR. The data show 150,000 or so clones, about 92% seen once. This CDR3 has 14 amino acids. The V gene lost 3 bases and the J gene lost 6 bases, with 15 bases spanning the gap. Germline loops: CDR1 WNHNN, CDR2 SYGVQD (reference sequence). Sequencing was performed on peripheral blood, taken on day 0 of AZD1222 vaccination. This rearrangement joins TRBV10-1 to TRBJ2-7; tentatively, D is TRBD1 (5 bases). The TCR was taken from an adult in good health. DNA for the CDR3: TGCGCCAGCAGTGATGGGCAGGGCCTAGTCGAGCAGTACTTC. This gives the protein CASSDGQGLVEQYF.